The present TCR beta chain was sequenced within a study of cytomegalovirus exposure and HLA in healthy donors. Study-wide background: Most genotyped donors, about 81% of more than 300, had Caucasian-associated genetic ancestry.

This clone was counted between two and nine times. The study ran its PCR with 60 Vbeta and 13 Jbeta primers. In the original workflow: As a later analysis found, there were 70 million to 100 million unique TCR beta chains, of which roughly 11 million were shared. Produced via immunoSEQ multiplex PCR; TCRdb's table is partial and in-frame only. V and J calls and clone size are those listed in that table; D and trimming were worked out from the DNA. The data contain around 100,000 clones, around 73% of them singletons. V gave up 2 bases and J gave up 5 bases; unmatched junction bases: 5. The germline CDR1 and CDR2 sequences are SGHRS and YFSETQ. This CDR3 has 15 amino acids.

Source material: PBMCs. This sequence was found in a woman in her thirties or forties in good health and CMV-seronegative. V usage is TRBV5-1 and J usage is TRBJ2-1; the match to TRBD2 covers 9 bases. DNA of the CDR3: TGCGCCAGCAGCTTCCTAGCGGGAAGCGACAATGAGCAGTTCTTC. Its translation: CASSFLAGSDNEQFF.